This note documents a single T cell receptor (beta chain) sequence. CDR3 length: 14 residues. CDR1 and CDR2 from the germline V gene are SGDLS and YYNGEE. With 6 bases removed from V and 8 bases from J, the gap between germline ends came to 18 bases. These data belong to a study of radiation and T cells in renal cell carcinoma. Assay used: immunoSEQ multiplex PCR; TCRdb lists only in-frame clones, some missing. The table lists about 22,000 clones, around 49% of them singletons. Treatment in this sample: 15 Gy SBRT to primary tumor, nephrectomy 4 weeks later. The sample was tumor tissue, taken from a patient whose treatment included radiotherapy and nephrectomy. This sequence joins TRBV9 and TRBJ2-1, with D possibly being TRBD1 (5 bases). The clonotype was recovered from a woman in her fifties or sixties with renal cell carcinoma. CDR3 DNA sequence: TGTGCCAGCACCCTGGGGATGGGCAGGGATGAGCAGTTCTTC. It codes for CASTLGMGRDEQFF.